The sequence of this T cell receptor beta chain was determined in a study of a mutant IDH1 vaccine in newly diagnosed glioma. About the research overall: Earlier care involved radiotherapy, temozolomide, or both, and the majority received both. Findings and limits, study-wide: A vaccine-induced immune response developed in 90% to 95% of the patients.

Assay used: immunoSEQ multiplex PCR; TCRdb lists only in-frame clones, some missing. The table records roughly 70,000 clones, 80% to 90% of them present only once. This clone came up a few times. Its antigen is not known. Stated time point: baseline, week 1 (first vaccination visit). This sample's treatment: pre-vaccination baseline after standard-of-care therapy. New WHO grade 3 or 4 IDH1-mutant, ATRX-lost astrocytomas were present in all donors. V shed 0 bases and J shed 6 bases, with 9 bases lying between them. Germline V gene data show CDR1 as SGHRS and CDR2 as YFSETQ. The length of the CDR3 is 13 residues.

The receptor was derived from a man in his thirties or forties with glioma. The chain links TRBV5-1 to TRBJ1-1; the D is unclear. Sequencing used PBMCs, obtained from a glioma patient treated with radiotherapy, temozolomide or both. CDR3 sequence: CASSLAGVPEAFF. The CDR3 coding sequence is TGCGCCAGCAGCTTGGCCGGGGTTCCTGAAGCTTTCTTT.